Listed below are T cell receptor beta chains from one sample, sequenced in a study of blood T cell repertoires in COVID-19. Using immunoSEQ multiplex PCR, the repertoire was profiled, and TCRdb retains in-frame clones only, with some absent. Among about 130,000 clones listed, more than 75% were seen once. The source material was peripheral blood. The receptors shown here come from a human donor in a cohort sampled during active COVID-19. Each CDR3 is given with its conserved first and last residue. A D gene is named only where the DNA matches it firmly. Clone size is stated in some rows and not others, as once, few, many or a class when expanded.

cdr3_aa,cdr3_nt,j_call,cdr3_length,d_call,v_call,clone_size
CASTRETYEQYF,TGTGCCAGCACCAGGGAAACCTACGAGCAGTACTTC,TRBJ2-7,12,-,TRBV2,-
CASSVRRGPQHF,TGTGCCAGTAGTGTCCGCAGGGGGCCCCAGCATTTT,TRBJ1-5,12,-,TRBV19,-
CASSHLTGLAGAAYNEQFF,TGTGCCAGCAGCCACTTAACTGGACTAGCGGGAGCAGCCTACAATGAGCAGTTCTTC,TRBJ2-1,19,TRBD2,TRBV3-1/TRBV3-2,once
CASSFQGEAGNTIYF,TGTGCCAGTAGTTTCCAGGGGGAAGCTGGAAACACCATATATTTT,TRBJ1-3,15,TRBD1,TRBV19,-
CASRAGVSYNEQFF,TGTGCCAGCAGGGCGGGAGTCTCCTACAATGAGCAGTTCTTC,TRBJ2-1,14,TRBD2,TRBV28,-
CATLGLNSYEQYF,TGTGCCACCCTGGGACTGAATTCCTACGAGCAGTACTTC,TRBJ2-7,13,-,TRBV6-6,-
CASSFPLAGGGELFF,TGCGCCAGCAGCTTCCCCCTAGCGGGAGGGGGGGAGCTGTTTTTT,TRBJ2-2,15,TRBD2,TRBV5-1,-
CASSSPRGRQETQYF,TGTGCCAGCAGCTCCCCACGGGGGAGACAAGAGACCCAGTACTTC,TRBJ2-5,15,-,TRBV13,-
CASSLPWASYEQYF,TGTGCCAGCAGCCTCCCCTGGGCCTCCTACGAGCAGTACTTC,TRBJ2-7,14,-,TRBV11-2,once
CASRQSSRGGELFF,TGTGCCAGCCGTCAGTCTTCGCGAGGCGGGGAGCTGTTTTTT,TRBJ2-2,14,-,TRBV2,-
CAWSTGGLAGYFSTDTQYF,TGTGCCTGGAGTACCGGGGGACTAGCGGGGTACTTTAGCACAGATACGCAGTATTTT,TRBJ2-3,19,TRBD2,TRBV30,-
CASSEIGGLGNGYTF,TGTGCCAGCAGTGAAATCGGCGGGCTCGGGAATGGCTACACCTTC,TRBJ1-2,15,-,TRBV6-1,few
CASSLSGTGYYEQYF,TGTGCCAGCAGTTTATCCGGGACAGGTTACTACGAGCAGTACTTC,TRBJ2-7,15,TRBD1,TRBV27,once
CASSLAGSLQETQYF,TGTGCCAGCAGCCTTGCGGGGTCTTTGCAAGAGACCCAGTACTTC,TRBJ2-5,15,-,TRBV3-1/TRBV3-2,-
CASSPQGEVTDTQYF,TGTGCCAGCAGTCCCCAGGGGGAGGTCACAGATACGCAGTATTTT,TRBJ2-3,15,-,TRBV28,once
CASTFSGRPSTDTQYF,TGTGCCAGCACCTTCAGCGGGAGGCCGAGCACAGATACGCAGTATTTT,TRBJ2-3,16,TRBD2,TRBV27,-
CASSEYRSLSGNTIYF,TGTGCCAGCAGTGAATATAGGAGCCTCTCTGGAAACACCATATATTTT,TRBJ1-3,16,-,TRBV25-1,-
CASSRTVSTDTQYF,TGTGCCAGCAGCAGGACTGTCAGCACAGATACGCAGTATTTT,TRBJ2-3,14,-,TRBV6-2/TRBV6-3,-
CASSPRLKGQGREQYF,TGTGCCAGCAGCCCGAGGCTAAAGGGACAGGGACGCGAGCAGTACTTC,TRBJ2-7,16,TRBD1,TRBV11-2,-
CASSPYRGNTEAFF,TGTGCCAGCTCACCATATAGGGGGAACACTGAAGCTTTCTTT,TRBJ1-1,14,-,TRBV18,-
CASSQEPWGQGDDGYTF,TGCGCCAGCAGCCAAGAGCCGTGGGGACAGGGGGACGATGGCTACACCTTC,TRBJ1-2,17,TRBD1,TRBV4-3,-
CAVTLLAFTYNEQFF,TGTGCAGTCACACTGCTAGCGTTTACCTACAATGAGCAGTTCTTC,TRBJ2-1,15,-,TRBV2,-
CASSLERQGGFPDTQYF,TGCGCCAGCAGCTTGGAAAGACAGGGTGGATTCCCAGATACGCAGTATTTT,TRBJ2-3,17,TRBD1,TRBV5-1,-
CSVGGGTEAFF,TGCAGCGTTGGGGGGGGCACTGAAGCTTTCTTT,TRBJ1-1,11,-,TRBV29-1,-
CASSDIDGRKGNEQFF,TGTGCCAGCAGTGATATCGACGGGAGGAAGGGTAATGAGCAGTTCTTC,TRBJ2-1,16,TRBD2,TRBV2,-
CASSWDRSYEQYF,TGTGCCAGCAGCTGGGACAGGAGCTACGAGCAGTACTTC,TRBJ2-7,13,TRBD1,TRBV5-4,-
CASSLSSTSGGHF,TGTGCCAGCAGCTTATCTTCGACTAGCGGGGGTCACTTC,TRBJ2-4,13,TRBD2,TRBV7-2,-
CASSITGTGSKQYF,TGTGCCAGTAGTATTACCGGGACAGGAAGCAAGCAGTACTTC,TRBJ2-7,14,TRBD1,TRBV19,-
CASSNGENYGYTF,TGTGCCAGCAGCAACGGAGAAAACTATGGCTACACCTTC,TRBJ1-2,13,-,TRBV5-4,few
CASSFYFPAGGGGYTF,TGTGCCAGCAGCTTTTACTTTCCGGCCGGGGGAGGTGGCTACACCTTC,TRBJ1-2,16,-,TRBV5-8,once
CASKTLAGASYEQYF,TGTGCCAGCAAGACTCTAGCGGGAGCATCCTACGAGCAGTACTTC,TRBJ2-7,15,TRBD2,TRBV5-5,few
CASSPASGAVYNEQFF,TGTGCCAGCTCACCAGCTAGCGGGGCGGTATACAATGAGCAGTTCTTC,TRBJ2-1,16,TRBD2,TRBV18,-
CASSLATGLSNSEAFF,TGTGCCAGCAGCTTAGCCACAGGGCTTTCAAACTCTGAAGCTTTCTTT,TRBJ1-1,16,-,TRBV11-2,-
CASSFPAGADTEAFF,TGTGCCAGCAGCTTCCCCGCAGGGGCGGACACTGAAGCTTTCTTT,TRBJ1-1,15,-,TRBV7-9,-
CASSQRTSGTDTQYF,TGTGCCAGCAGCCAACGGACTAGCGGCACAGATACGCAGTATTTT,TRBJ2-3,15,TRBD2,TRBV7-2,-
CASSPLLLGGGYGYTF,TGTGCCAGCAGCCCCCTCCTACTCGGGGGAGGCTATGGCTACACCTTC,TRBJ1-2,16,-,TRBV7-9,-
CASRFFGGIGYNEQFF,TGTGCAAGTCGCTTCTTCGGGGGGATTGGGTACAATGAGCAGTTCTTC,TRBJ2-1,16,-,TRBV12-2,-
CASSRDTQTGYTF,TGTGCCAGCAGCAGGGACACCCAAACAGGCTACACCTTC,TRBJ1-2,13,-,TRBV2,-
CATSRERDRGLAPSPYEQYF,TGTGCCACCAGCAGAGAACGGGACAGGGGGCTAGCGCCATCTCCTTACGAGCAGTACTTC,TRBJ2-7,20,TRBD1,TRBV15,-